This TCR beta chain originates from a study of identical twins. This clonotype was found many times. A single record per CDR3 protein comes from TCRdb applying MiXCR to the 5' RACE reads. The sample carries around 530,000 distinct CDR3 sequences, nearly 15% recorded once. The CDR3 totals 14 residues. Trimming stripped 5 bases from V and 1 base from J, with 11 bases between. These data also formed part of another study, on yellow fever vaccine responses in identical twins. That study reports: As reported, the vaccine T cell response of twins seemed partly convergent and partly personalized.

The clonotype comes from a woman between 18 and 29 years old in good health. This chain uses TRBV12-3 or TRBV12-4 with TRBJ1-1; no clear D gene. Sequencing input: CD4+ T cells sorted from blood. CDR3 DNA sequence: TGTGCCAGCAGTCTAGTATCAGGGAACACTGAAGCTTTCTTT. The encoded protein is CASSLVSGNTEAFF.